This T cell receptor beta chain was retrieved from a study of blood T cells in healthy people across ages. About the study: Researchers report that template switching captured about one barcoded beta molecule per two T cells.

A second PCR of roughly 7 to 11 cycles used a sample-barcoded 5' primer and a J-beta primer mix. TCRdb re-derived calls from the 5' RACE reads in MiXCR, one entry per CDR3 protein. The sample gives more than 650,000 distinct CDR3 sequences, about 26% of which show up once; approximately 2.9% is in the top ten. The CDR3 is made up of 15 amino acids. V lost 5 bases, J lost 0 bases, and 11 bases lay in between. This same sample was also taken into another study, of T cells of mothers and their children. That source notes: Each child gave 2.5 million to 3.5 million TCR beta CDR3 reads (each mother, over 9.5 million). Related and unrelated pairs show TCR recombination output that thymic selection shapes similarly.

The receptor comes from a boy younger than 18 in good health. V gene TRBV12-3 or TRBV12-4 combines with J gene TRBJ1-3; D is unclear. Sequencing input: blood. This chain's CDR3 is CASSPRRNSGNTIYF. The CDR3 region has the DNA TGTGCCAGCAGTCCTAGGCGGAACTCTGGAAACACCATATATTTT.